This T cell receptor beta chain was recovered during a study of tumor-infiltrating lymphocytes in primary liver carcinoma. About the research overall: Sequencing of the samples generated roughly 3.5 to 7.13 million productive TCRbeta reads, with similar yields across tissue types.

The CDR3 is 15 amino acids. Germline assignment: CDR1 SGHDT and CDR2 YYEEEE. Study-wide points: When set against blood, tumors had a significantly higher top-250-clone fraction (p = 0.039).

Co-extraction of both nucleic acids (RNA and DNA) used about 19-33 mg of unsorted bulk tissue. Each tumor had five separate regions sampled. Turning to this clonotype: What it binds is not known. This may be a read error, as it is one base from a much larger clone.

TCR beta cDNA came from roughly 550 ng total RNA, primed with a constant-region primer. What produced the TCR beta libraries was three nested multiplex PCR rounds using slightly modified ARM-PCR. Researchers ran the first two PCR rounds for roughly 10 cycles each with TRBV1-TRBV30 forward primers and a C-beta reverse primer. A single record per CDR3 protein comes from TCRdb applying MiXCR to the multiplex PCR reads. The table shows 55,000 to 65,000 distinct CDR3 sequences, with about three quarters occurring only once. The clonotype was recovered from a man in his forties with primary liver carcinoma and hepatitis B virus infection. Sequencing used liver tumor tissue from sampling region 2. The subset here: tumor region T2, inferior pole. The V call is TRBV5-6, the J call TRBJ2-7; 11 positions agree with TRBD2. The CDR3 loop reads CTSSYSGTSGYEQYF. CDR3 coding DNA: TGTACCAGCAGCTATTCCGGGACTAGCGGCTACGAGCAGTACTTC.